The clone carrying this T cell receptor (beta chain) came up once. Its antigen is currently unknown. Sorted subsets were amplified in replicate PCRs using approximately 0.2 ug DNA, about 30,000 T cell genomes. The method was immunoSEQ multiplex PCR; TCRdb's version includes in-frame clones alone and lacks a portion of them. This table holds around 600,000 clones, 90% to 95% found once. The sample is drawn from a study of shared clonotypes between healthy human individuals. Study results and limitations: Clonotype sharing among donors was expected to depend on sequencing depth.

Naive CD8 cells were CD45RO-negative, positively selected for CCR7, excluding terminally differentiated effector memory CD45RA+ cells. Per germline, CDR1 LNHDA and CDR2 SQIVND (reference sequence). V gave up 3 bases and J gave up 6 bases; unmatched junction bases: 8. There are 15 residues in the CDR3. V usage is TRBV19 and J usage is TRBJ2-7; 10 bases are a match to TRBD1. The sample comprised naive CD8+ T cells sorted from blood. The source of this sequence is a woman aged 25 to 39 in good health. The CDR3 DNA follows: TGTGCCAGTAGTATTGCTGGGACAGGGGATGCCGAGCAGTACTTC. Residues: CASSIAGTGDAEQYF. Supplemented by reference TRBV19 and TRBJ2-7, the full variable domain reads DGGITQSPKYLFRKEGQNVTLSCEQNLNHDAMYWYRQDPGQGLRLIYYSQIVNDFQKGDIAEGYSVSREKKESFPLTVTSAQKNPTAFYLCASSIAGTGDAEQYFGPGTRLTVT.